This T cell receptor beta chain came from a study of regulatory T cells in long-lasting Graves disease. Arm-PCR of CDR3 regions and iRepertoire HTBI primers were used to build TCR beta libraries. TCRdb called the multiplex PCR reads again in MiXCR, with one record for every CDR3 protein. This table holds hundreds of thousands of distinct CDR3 sequences, roughly 15% found once. The time point is: newly diagnosed GD, antithyroid drugs for less than 3 months. RNA extracted from PBMCs served as the sequencing template. This CDR3 contains 15 residues. V dropped 0 bases and J dropped 5; count of bases not matched to a gene: 4. The V gene's germline CDR1 is DFQATT and CDR2 SNEGSKA (reference sequence). This clonotype has just a few counts. Its antigen is still unknown. Study-level results: New patients shared about 880 public clonotypes, fewer than the approximately 2,500 shared by persistent patients.

The same data also went into a second study, on T cells in Graves' hyperthyroidism and ophthalmopathy. That publication notes: The HTBI primer set drove a first-round RT-PCR of the TCR CDR3.

The chain joins TRBV20-1 to TRBJ1-6; 7 bases agree with TRBD1. Here the sequenced sample was peripheral blood mononuclear cells (PBMCs), taken at new diagnosis, from a patient treated with antithyroid drugs. This TCR derives from a woman in her 30s with Graves disease. For the CDR3, the DNA is TGCAGTGCTAGAGATTTGGACAGGAATAATTCACCCCTCCACTTT. Amino acids: CSARDLDRNNSPLHF.